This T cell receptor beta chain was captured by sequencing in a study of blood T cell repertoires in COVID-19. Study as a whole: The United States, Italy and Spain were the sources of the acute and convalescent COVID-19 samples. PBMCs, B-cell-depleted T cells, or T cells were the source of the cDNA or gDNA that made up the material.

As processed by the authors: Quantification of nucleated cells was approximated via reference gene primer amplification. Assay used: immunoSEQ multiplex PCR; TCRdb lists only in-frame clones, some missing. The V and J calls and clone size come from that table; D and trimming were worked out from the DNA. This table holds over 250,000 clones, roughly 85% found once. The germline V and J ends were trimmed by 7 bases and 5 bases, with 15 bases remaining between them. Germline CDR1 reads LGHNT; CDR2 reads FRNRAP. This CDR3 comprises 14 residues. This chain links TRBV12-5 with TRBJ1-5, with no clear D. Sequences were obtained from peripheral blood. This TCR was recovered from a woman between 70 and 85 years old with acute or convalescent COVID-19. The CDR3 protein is CASADGSGYQPQHF. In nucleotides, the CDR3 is TGTGCTAGTGCCGATGGGAGCGGCTATCAGCCCCAGCATTTT.